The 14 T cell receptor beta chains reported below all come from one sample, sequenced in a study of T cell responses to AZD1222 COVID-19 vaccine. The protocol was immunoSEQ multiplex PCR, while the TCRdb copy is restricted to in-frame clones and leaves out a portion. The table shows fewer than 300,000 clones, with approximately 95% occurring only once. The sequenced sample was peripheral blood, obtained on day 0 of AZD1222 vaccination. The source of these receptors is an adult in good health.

The CDR3 spells CATRVRYGYTF. Here the CDR3 DNA reads TGTGCCACCAGGGTCCGTTATGGCTACACCTTC. The chain couples TRBV19 to TRBJ1-2, with TRBD1 as a possible D gene (5 bases). CDR1 and CDR2 from the germline V gene are LNHDA and SQIVND (reference sequence). CDR3 size: 11 residues. Trimming stripped 10 bases from V and 5 bases from J, with 11 bases between.

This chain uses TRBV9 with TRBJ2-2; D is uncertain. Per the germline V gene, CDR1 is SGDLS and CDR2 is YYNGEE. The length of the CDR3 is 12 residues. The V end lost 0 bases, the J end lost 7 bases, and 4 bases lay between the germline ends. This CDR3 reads CASSVGGGELFF. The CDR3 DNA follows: TGTGCCAGCAGCGTAGGAGGCGGGGAGCTGTTTTTT. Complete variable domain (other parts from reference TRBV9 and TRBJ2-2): DSGVTQTPKHLITATGQRVTLRCSPRSGDLSVYWYQQSLDQGLQFLIQYYNGEERAKGNILERFSAQQFPDLHSELNLSSLELGDSALYFCASSVGGGELFFGEGSRLTVL.

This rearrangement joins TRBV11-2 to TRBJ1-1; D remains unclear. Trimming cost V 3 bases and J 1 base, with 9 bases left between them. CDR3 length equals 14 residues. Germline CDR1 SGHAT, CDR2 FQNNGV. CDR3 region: CASSFGLGNTEAFF. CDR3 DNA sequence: TGTGCCAGCAGCTTTGGGCTGGGGAACACTGAAGCTTTCTTT.

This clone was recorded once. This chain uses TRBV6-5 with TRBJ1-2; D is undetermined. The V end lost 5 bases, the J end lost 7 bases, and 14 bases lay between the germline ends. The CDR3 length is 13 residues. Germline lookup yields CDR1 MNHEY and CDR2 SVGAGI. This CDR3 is CASSLARSGGYTF. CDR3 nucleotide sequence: TGTGCCAGCAGTCTGGCCAGAAGCGGTGGCTACACCTTC.

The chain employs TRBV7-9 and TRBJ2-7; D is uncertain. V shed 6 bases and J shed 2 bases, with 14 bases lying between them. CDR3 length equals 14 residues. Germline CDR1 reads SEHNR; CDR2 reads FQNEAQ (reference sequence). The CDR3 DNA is TGTGCCAGCAGTCTTGGTGTAGGTGCCTACGAGCAGTACTTC. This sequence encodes CASSLGVGAYEQYF. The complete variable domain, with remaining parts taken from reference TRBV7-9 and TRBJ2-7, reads DTGVSQNPRHKITKRGQNVTFRCDPISEHNRLYWYRQTLGQGPEFLTYFQNEAQLEKSRLLSDRFSAERPKGSFSTLEIQRTEQGDSAMYLCASSLGVGAYEQYFGPGTRLTVT.

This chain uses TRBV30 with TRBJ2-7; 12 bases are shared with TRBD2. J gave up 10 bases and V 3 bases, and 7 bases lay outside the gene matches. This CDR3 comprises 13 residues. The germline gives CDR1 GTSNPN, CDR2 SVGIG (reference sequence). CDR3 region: CAWSLGLAGQQYF. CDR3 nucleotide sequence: TGTGCCTGGAGCTTGGGACTAGCGGGCCAACAGTACTTC.

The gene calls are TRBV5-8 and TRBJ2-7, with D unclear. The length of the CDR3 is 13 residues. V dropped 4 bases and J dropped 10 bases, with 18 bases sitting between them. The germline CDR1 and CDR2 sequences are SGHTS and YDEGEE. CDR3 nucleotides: TGTGCCAGCAGCCCACGCCAATTGACAAGCCAGTACTTC. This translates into CASSPRQLTSQYF.

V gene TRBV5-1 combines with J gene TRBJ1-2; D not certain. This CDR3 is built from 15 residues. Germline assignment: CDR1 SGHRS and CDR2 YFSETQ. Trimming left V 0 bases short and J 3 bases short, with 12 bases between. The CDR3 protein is CASSLVAGSDYGYTF. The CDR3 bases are TGCGCCAGCAGCTTGGTGGCGGGTTCGGACTATGGCTACACCTTC.

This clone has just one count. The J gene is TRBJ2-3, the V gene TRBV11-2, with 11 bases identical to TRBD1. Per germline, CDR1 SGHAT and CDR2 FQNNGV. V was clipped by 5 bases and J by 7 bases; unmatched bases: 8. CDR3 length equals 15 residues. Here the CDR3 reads CASSMLDRGRNTQYF. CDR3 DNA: TGTGCCAGCAGCATGTTGGACAGGGGGCGGAATACGCAGTATTTT.

The CDR3 DNA is TGTGCCAGCAGTGACGCGTTCGGACGGGGATATAGCAATCAGCCCCAGCATTTT. This encodes CASSDAFGRGYSNQPQHF. The rearrangement uses TRBV6-1 and TRBJ1-5; D is unclear. The CDR3 covers 18 residues. V was cut by 3 bases and J by 0 bases, with 18 bases left in between. Germline V CDR1 and CDR2: MNHNS, SASEGT.

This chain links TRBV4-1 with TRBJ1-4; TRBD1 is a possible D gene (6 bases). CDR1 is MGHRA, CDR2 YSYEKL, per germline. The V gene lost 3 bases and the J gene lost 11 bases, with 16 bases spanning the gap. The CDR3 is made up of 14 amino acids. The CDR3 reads CASSHPPRTAKLFF. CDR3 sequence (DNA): TGCGCCAGCAGCCACCCTCCCCGGACAGCCAAACTGTTTTTT.

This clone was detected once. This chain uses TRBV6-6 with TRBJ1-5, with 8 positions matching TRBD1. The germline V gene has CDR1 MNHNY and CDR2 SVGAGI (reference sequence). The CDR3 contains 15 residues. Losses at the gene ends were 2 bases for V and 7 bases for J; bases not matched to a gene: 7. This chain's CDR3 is CASSYLQGDRQPQHF. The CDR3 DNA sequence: TGTGCCAGCAGTTACCTACAGGGGGACCGGCAGCCCCAGCATTTT.

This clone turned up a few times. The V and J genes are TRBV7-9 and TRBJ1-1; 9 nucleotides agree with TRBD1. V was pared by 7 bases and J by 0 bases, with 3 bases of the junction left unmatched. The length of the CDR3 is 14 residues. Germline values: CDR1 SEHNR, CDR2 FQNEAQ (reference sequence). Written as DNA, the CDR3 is TGTGCCAGCACCCGACAGGGGGTGAACACTGAAGCTTTCTTT. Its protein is CASTRQGVNTEAFF. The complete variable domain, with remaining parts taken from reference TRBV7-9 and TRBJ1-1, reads DTGVSQNPRHKITKRGQNVTFRCDPISEHNRLYWYRQTLGQGPEFLTYFQNEAQLEKSRLLSDRFSAERPKGSFSTLEIQRTEQGDSAMYLCASTRQGVNTEAFFGQGTRLTVV.

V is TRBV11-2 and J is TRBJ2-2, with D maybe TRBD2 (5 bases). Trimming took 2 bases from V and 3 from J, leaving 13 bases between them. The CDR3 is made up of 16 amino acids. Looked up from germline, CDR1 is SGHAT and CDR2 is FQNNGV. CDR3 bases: TGTGCCAGCAGCTTAAGACGGGGAGTCGACACCGGGGAGCTGTTTTTT. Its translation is CASSLRRGVDTGELFF.